One sample yielded the 12 T cell receptor beta chains listed below, sequenced in a study of T cell repertoires in ileal Crohn's disease (dated by TCRdb to the late 2010s). Library prep was done by the immunoSEQ multiplex PCR assay. This is the immuneACCESS table as TCRdb keeps it, with only in-frame sequences that have V and J called. A part of the clones is gone; compared with another copy, unresolved V genes explain less than half, and the rest is unexplained. The sample table shows about 16,000 clones, and about 86% are seen once. The ten top clones hold 5.5% to 6.5% of the sample. Sequencing was done on a sample of ileal tissue. The receptors come from an adult with Crohn's disease.

The chain carries TRBV9 and TRBJ2-7, with D tentatively TRBD2 (5 bases). V lost 3 bases to trimming and J lost 3 bases, with 10 bases between them. This CDR3 is built from 13 residues. Germline V gene data show CDR1 as SGDLS and CDR2 as YYNGEE. The CDR3 spells CASSGGQDYEQYF. DNA of the CDR3: TGTGCCAGCAGCGGAGGGCAGGACTACGAGCAGTACTTC. Full variable domain (remainder filled in from reference TRBV9 and TRBJ2-7): DSGVTQTPKHLITATGQRVTLRCSPRSGDLSVYWYQQSLDQGLQFLIQYYNGEERAKGNILERFSAQQFPDLHSELNLSSLELGDSALYFCASSGGQDYEQYFGPGTRLTVT.

The rearrangement joins TRBV5-1 to TRBJ2-5, with D perhaps matching TRBD2 (6 bases). The V end lost 6 bases, the J end lost 5 bases, and 17 bases lay between the germline ends. Germline values: CDR1 SGHRS, CDR2 YFSETQ. There are 14 residues in the CDR3. The CDR3 DNA is TGCGCCAGCACATCGGGAGCAGGGTGGGAGACCCAGTACTTC. Its translation is CASTSGAGWETQYF.

The J gene is TRBJ1-5, the V gene TRBV28, with D possibly matching TRBD1 (5 bases). Trimming cost V 6 bases and J 2 bases, with 11 bases left between them. The V gene's germline CDR1 is MDHEN and CDR2 SYDVKM. This CDR3 has 14 residues. The chain's CDR3 is CASSPDRGNQPQHF. The DNA of the CDR3 is TGTGCCAGCAGCCCCGACAGAGGCAATCAGCCCCAGCATTTT.

This clone was found once. Here the CDR3 reads CASSSGTARMQPQHF. DNA of the CDR3: TGTGCCAGCAGCTCCGGAACGGCGAGGATGCAGCCCCAGCATTTT. V usage is TRBV11-2 and J usage is TRBJ1-5; D ambiguous. The CDR3 loop spans 15 amino acids. V was cut by 4 bases and J by 7 bases, with 17 bases left in between. Looked up from germline, CDR1 is SGHAT and CDR2 is FQNNGV.

The rearrangement uses TRBV29-1 and TRBJ1-2, with D possibly being TRBD1 (6 bases). This CDR3 contains 13 residues. The germline CDR1 and CDR2 sequences are SQVTM and ANQGSEA. V was pared by 7 bases and J by 4 bases, with 16 bases between. CDR3: CSALSRGGYGYTF. The CDR3 DNA reads as TGCAGCGCCCTGTCGAGAGGGGGCTATGGCTACACCTTC. The variable domain in full, with the rest retrieved from reference TRBV29-1 and TRBJ1-2, is SAVISQKPSRDICQRGTSLTIQCQVDSQVTMMFWYRQQPGQSLTLIATANQGSEATYESGFVIDKFPISRPNLTFSTLTVSNMSPEDSSIYLCSALSRGGYGYTFGSGTRLTVV.

The chain links TRBV5-1 to TRBJ2-1; TRBD2 might be the D (6 bases). This CDR3 spans 12 amino acids. Germline V gene lookup returns CDR1 SGHRS and CDR2 YFSETQ. V was clipped by 0 bases and J by 8 bases, with 6 bases between them. CDR3 protein: CASSLGEDEQFF. The CDR3 bases are TGCGCCAGCAGCTTGGGGGAGGATGAGCAGTTCTTC.

J is TRBJ2-3 and V is TRBV19; a weak D match, TRBD2 (6 bases). The CDR3 has 16 residues. Deletions cut 1 base from V and 0 bases from J, with 11 bases between. Germline V gene data show CDR1 as LNHDA and CDR2 as SQIVND (reference sequence). The CDR3 region is CASSIARGRSTDTQYF. As DNA, the CDR3 is TGTGCCAGTAGTATAGCCCGGGGGAGGAGCACAGATACGCAGTATTTT.

The chain carries TRBV2 and TRBJ2-7; no definite D call. Germline V gene sequence: CDR1 SNHLY, CDR2 FYNNEI. The CDR3 has 13 amino acids. V was cut by 7 bases and J by 3 bases, with 13 bases left in between. The CDR3 bases are TGTGCCAGCAAGAAGGAGACGGACTACGAGCAGTACTTC. Its protein is CASKKETDYEQYF.

V usage is TRBV29-1 and J usage is TRBJ2-5, with 11 positions matching TRBD2. CDR3 length: 13 residues. Germline assignment: CDR1 SQVTM and CDR2 ANQGSEA. The CDR3 region has the DNA TGCAGTGGGGGGCTAGCGGGGGGAGAGACCCAGTACTTC. It is translated as CSGGLAGGETQYF.

This clone was counted a single time. The CDR3 loop is CASSLELGLPGRNEQFF. The CDR3 DNA sequence: TGTGCCAGCAGCTTAGAACTAGGTCTTCCAGGCCGGAATGAGCAGTTCTTC. The gene calls are TRBV7-8 and TRBJ2-1; D is possibly TRBD2 (5 bases). This CDR3 is built from 17 residues. The germline V gene encodes CDR1 SGHVS and CDR2 FQNEAQ. Trimming stripped 1 base from V and 7 bases from J, with 20 bases between.

This chain links TRBV6-1 with TRBJ1-2; 7 bases map to TRBD1. Germline-derived CDR1 and CDR2 are MNHNS and SASEGT. The length of the CDR3 is 14 residues. The junction had 6 bases not matched to a gene; V was cut back by 1 base and J by 7 bases. This CDR3 is CASSEGQGGCGYTF. The CDR3 coding sequence is TGTGCCAGCAGTGAAGGACAGGGTGGGTGTGGCTACACCTTC.

J is TRBJ2-5 and V is TRBV25-1; D unresolved. The CDR3 is 14 residues long. Per germline, CDR1 MGHDK and CDR2 SYGVNS. V lost 3 bases, J lost 5 bases, and 13 bases lay in between. The CDR3 coding sequence is TGTGCCAGCAGTGAGCCCAATCTGCGGGAGACCCAGTACTTC. It codes for CASSEPNLRETQYF. Complete variable domain (other parts from reference TRBV25-1 and TRBJ2-5): EADIYQTPRYLVIGTGKKITLECSQTMGHDKMYWYQQDPGMELHLIHYSYGVNSTEKGDLSSESTVSRIRTEHFPLTLESARPSHTSQYLCASSEPNLRETQYFGPGTRLLVL.